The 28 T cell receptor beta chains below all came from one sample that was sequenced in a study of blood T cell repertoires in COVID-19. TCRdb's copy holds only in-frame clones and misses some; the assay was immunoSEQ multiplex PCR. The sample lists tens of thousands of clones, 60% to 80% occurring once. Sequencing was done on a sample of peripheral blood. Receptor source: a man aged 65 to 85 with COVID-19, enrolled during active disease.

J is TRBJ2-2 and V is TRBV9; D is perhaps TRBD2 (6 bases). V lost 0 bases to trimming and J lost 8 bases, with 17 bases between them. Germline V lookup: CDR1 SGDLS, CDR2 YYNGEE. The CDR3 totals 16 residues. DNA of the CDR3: TGTGCCAGCAGCGTAGGTGCGGGGCCCCCGTTAGGGGAGCTGTTTTTT. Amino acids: CASSVGAGPPLGELFF. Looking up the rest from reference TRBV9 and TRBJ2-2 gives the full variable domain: DSGVTQTPKHLITATGQRVTLRCSPRSGDLSVYWYQQSLDQGLQFLIQYYNGEERAKGNILERFSAQQFPDLHSELNLSSLELGDSALYFCASSVGAGPPLGELFFGEGSRLTVL.

The CDR3 loop is CASSLGTSGLGEQFF. CDR3 nucleotide sequence: TGCGCCAGCAGCCTCGGGACTAGCGGGCTTGGGGAGCAGTTCTTC. The V call is TRBV4-3, the J call TRBJ2-1; the match to TRBD2 covers 12 bases. V shed 4 bases, J shed 10 bases, and the junction held 8 bases outside the gene matches. This CDR3 has 15 residues. CDR1 LGHNA and CDR2 YSLEER come from the germline V gene.

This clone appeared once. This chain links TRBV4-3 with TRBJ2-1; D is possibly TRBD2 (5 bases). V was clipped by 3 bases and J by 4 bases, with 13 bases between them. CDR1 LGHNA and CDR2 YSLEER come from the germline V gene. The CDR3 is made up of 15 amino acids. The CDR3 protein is CASSQAGGVYNEQFF. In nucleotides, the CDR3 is TGCGCCAGCAGCCAGGCGGGTGGCGTTTACAATGAGCAGTTCTTC.

In DNA form, the CDR3 reads TGTGCCAGCAATACTGCGGGACAGGGGACTTCACCCCTCCACTTT. It specifies CASNTAGQGTSPLHF. V is TRBV27 and J is TRBJ1-6; 10 bases map to TRBD1. With 7 bases clipped from V and 9 bases from J, the junction kept 9 bases outside the gene matches. This CDR3 contains 15 residues. Germline V gives CDR1 MNHEY, CDR2 SMNVEV (reference sequence).

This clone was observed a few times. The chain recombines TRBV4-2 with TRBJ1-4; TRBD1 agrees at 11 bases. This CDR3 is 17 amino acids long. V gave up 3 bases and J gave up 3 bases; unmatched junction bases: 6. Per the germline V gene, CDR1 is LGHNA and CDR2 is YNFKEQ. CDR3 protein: CASSQRDRGDSNEKLFF. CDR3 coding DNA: TGTGCCAGCAGCCAGCGGGACAGGGGGGACTCTAATGAAAAACTGTTTTTT.

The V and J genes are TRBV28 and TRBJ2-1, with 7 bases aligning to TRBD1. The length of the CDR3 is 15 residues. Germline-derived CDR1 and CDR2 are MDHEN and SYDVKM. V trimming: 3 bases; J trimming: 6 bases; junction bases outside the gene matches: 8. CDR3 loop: CASSFGQAGSNEQFF. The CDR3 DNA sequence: TGTGCCAGCAGTTTTGGACAGGCAGGTTCCAATGAGCAGTTCTTC. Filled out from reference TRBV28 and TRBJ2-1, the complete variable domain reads DVKVTQSSRYLVKRTGEKVFLECVQDMDHENMFWYRQDPGLGLRLIYFSYDVKMKEKGDIPEGYSVSREKKERFSLILESASTNQTSMYLCASSFGQAGSNEQFFGPGTRLTVL.

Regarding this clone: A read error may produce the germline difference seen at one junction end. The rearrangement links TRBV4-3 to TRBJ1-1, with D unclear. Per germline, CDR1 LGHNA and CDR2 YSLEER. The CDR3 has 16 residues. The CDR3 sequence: CVSSRYADRLNTEAFF. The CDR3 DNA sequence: TGCGTCAGCAGCCGATACGCGGATCGATTGAACACTGAAGCTTTCTTT.

The CDR3 DNA reads TGTGCCAGCAGCGACACTAGGGATGGCTACACCTTC. Translating it yields CASSDTRDGYTF. V is TRBV5-4 and J is TRBJ1-2; D unresolved. V was shortened by 4 bases and J by 6 bases, with 10 bases between the two germline ends. The germline CDR1 and CDR2 sequences are SGHNT and YYREEE (reference sequence). The CDR3 consists of 12 residues.

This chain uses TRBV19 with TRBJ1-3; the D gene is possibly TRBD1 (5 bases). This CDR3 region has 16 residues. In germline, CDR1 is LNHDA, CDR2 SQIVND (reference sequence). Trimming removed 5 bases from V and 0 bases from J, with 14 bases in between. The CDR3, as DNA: TGTGCCAGTAGTGGACGACAGTCAAGCTCTGGAAACACCATATATTTT. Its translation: CASSGRQSSSGNTIYF.

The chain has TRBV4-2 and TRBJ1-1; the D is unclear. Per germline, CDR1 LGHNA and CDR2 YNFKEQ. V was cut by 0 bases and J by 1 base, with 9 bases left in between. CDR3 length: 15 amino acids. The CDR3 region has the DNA TGTGCCAGCAGCCAAGAGGTGTCAGAGAACACTGAAGCTTTCTTT. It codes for CASSQEVSENTEAFF.

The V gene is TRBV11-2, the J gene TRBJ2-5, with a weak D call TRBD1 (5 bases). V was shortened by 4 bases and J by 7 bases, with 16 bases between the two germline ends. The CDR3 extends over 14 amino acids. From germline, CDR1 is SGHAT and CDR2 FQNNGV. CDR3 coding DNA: TGTGCCAGCAGCTCCCCCCAGGGCTGGGGGACCCAGTACTTC. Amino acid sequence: CASSSPQGWGTQYF. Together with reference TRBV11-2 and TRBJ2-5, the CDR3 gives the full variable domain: EAGVAQSPRYKIIEKRQSVAFWCNPISGHATLYWYQQILGQGPKLLIQFQNNGVVDDSQLPKDRFSAERLKGVDSTLKIQPAKLEDSAVYLCASSSPQGWGTQYFGPGTRLLVL.

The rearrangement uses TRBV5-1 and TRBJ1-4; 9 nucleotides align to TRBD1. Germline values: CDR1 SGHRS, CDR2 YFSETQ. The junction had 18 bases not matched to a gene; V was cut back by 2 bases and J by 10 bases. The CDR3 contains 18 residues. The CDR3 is CASSFYGGTGLESGKLFF. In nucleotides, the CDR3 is TGCGCCAGCAGCTTCTACGGGGGGACAGGGCTTGAGTCGGGAAAACTGTTTTTT.

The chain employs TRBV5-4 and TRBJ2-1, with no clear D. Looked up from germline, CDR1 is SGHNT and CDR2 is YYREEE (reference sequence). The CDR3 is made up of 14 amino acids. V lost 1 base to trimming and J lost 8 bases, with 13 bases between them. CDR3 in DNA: TGTGCCAGCAGCTTGAATATCCCTACCTATGAGCAGTTCTTC. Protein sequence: CASSLNIPTYEQFF.

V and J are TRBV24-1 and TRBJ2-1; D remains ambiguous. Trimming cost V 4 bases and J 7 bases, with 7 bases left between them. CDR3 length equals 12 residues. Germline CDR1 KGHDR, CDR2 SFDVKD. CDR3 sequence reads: CATSDWSNEQFF. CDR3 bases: TGTGCCACCAGTGACTGGAGTAATGAGCAGTTCTTC.

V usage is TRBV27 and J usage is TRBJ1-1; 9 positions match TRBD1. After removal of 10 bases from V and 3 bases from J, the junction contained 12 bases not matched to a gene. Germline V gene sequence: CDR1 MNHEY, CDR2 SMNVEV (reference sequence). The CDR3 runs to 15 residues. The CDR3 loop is CATSTGGAGDTEAFF. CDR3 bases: TGTGCCACCTCAACAGGGGGCGCAGGGGACACTGAAGCTTTCTTT.

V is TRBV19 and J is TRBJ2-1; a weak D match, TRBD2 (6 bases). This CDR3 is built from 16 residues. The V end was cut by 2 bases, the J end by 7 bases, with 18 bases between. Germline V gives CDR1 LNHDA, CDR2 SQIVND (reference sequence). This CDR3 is CASSIRRDSRANEQFF. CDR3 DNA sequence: TGTGCCAGTAGTATACGCCGGGACTCGAGAGCGAATGAGCAGTTCTTC.

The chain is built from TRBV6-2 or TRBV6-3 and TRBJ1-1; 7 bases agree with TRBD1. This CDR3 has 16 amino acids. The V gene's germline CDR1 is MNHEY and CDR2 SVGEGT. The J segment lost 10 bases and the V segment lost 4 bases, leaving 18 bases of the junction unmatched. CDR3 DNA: TGTGCCAGCAGTTCCCCCACCTACAGGACAGGTTACGTAGCTTTCTTT. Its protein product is CASSSPTYRTGYVAFF.

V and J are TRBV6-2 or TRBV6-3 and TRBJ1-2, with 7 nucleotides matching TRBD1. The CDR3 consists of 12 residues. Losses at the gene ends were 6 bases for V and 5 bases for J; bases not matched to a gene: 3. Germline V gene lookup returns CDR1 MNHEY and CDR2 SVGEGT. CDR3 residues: CASSQGVYGYTF. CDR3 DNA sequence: TGTGCCAGCAGCCAGGGGGTTTATGGCTACACCTTC.

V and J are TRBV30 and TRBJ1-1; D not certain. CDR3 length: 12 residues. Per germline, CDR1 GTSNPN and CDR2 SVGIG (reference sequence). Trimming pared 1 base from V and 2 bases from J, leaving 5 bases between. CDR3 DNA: TGTGCCTGGAGTGGTATAAACACTGAAGCTTTCTTT. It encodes CAWSGINTEAFF.

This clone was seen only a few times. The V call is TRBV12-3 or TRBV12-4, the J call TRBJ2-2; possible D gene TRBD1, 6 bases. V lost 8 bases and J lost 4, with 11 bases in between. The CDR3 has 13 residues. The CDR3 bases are TGTGCCAGCCGGAGAGGGGGCACCGGGGAGCTGTTTTTT. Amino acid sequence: CASRRGGTGELFF.

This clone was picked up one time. CDR3 in DNA: TGTGCCACCAGCAGAGATTTAAGCAAGCGGGGCTACACCTTC. Its protein product is CATSRDLSKRGYTF. V and J are TRBV15 and TRBJ1-2; no clear D. CDR1 and CDR2 from the germline V gene are LNHNV and YYDKDF (reference sequence). The V and J ends lost 0 bases and 8 bases respectively, with 13 bases between them. This CDR3 is built from 14 residues.

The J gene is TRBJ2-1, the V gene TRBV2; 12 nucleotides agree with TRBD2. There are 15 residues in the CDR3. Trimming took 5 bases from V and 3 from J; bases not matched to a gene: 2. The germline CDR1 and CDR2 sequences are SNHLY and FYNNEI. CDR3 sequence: CASSSLAGGYNEQFF. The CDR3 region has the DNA TGTGCCAGCAGTTCACTAGCGGGAGGCTACAATGAGCAGTTCTTC.

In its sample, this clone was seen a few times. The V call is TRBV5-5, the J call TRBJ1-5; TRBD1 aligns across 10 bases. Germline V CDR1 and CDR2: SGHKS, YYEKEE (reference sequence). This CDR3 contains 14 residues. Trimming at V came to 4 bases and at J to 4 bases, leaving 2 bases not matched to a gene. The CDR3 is CASSQGQGNQPQHF. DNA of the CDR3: TGTGCCAGCAGCCAGGGACAGGGGAATCAGCCCCAGCATTTT.

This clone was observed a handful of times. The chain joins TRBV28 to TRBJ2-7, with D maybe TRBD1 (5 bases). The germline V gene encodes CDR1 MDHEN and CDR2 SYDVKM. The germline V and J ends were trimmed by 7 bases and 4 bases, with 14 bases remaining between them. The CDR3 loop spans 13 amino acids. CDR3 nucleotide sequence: TGTGCCAGCACCCCTGGGCAGGGTTACGAGCAGTACTTC. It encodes CASTPGQGYEQYF. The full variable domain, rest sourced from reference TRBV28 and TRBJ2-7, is DVKVTQSSRYLVKRTGEKVFLECVQDMDHENMFWYRQDPGLGLRLIYFSYDVKMKEKGDIPEGYSVSREKKERFSLILESASTNQTSMYLCASTPGQGYEQYFGPGTRLTVT.

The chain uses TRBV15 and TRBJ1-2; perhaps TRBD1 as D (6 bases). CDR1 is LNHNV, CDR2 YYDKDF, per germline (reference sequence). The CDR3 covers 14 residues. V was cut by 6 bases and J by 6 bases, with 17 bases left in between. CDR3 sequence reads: CATRVTTGSHGYTF. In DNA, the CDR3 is TGTGCCACCAGGGTAACTACAGGGTCTCATGGCTACACCTTC. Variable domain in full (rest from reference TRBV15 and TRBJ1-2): DAMVIQNPRYQVTQFGKPVTLSCSQTLNHNVMYWYQQKSSQAPKLLFHYYDKDFNNEADTPDNFQSRRPNTSFCFLDIRSPGLGDTAMYLCATRVTTGSHGYTFGSGTRLTVV.

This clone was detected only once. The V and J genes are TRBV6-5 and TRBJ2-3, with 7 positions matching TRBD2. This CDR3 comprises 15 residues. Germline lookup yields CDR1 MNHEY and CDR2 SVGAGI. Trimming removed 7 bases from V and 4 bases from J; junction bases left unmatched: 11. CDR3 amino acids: CASTAAVAGADTQYF. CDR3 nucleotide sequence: TGTGCCAGCACGGCGGCAGTGGCGGGAGCAGATACGCAGTATTTT.

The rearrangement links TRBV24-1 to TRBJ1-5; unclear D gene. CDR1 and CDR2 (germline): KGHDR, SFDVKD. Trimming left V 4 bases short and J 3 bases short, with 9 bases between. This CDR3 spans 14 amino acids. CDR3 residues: CATSERAYNQPQHF. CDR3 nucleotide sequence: TGTGCCACCAGTGAGAGGGCGTACAATCAGCCCCAGCATTTT.

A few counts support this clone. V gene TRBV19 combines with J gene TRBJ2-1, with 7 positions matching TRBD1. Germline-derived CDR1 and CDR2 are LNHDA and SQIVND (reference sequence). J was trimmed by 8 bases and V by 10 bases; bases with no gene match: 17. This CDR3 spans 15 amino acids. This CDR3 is CATERAGGFPDEQFF. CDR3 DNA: TGTGCCACCGAACGGGCAGGGGGATTTCCCGATGAGCAGTTCTTC.